This T cell receptor beta chain emerged from a study of OX40 agonist ivuxolimab in advanced cancers. The wider study: Around 40% of patients had received prior checkpoint inhibitor therapy.

CDR1 and CDR2 (germline): MNHEY, SMNVEV (reference sequence). Trimming removed 3 bases at V and 5 bases at J, with 10 bases between. CDR3 length: 13 residues. Repertoires were generated with immunoSEQ multiplex PCR, while TCRdb's copy carries only in-frame clones and drops some. The repertoire holds around 16,000 clones, about 81% seen once, with less than 45% in the top ten. General study findings and limits: At doses 0.1 to 3.0 mg/kg, CD4+ and CD8+ clones expanded. Low levels of normalized T-cell clonal expansion also appeared in some nonresponders.

On this clone itself: The antigen is undetermined.

Sampling of blood occurred at baseline, cycle 4 day 1, and cycle 7 day 1. The specimen comprised CD4+ or CD8+ T cells sorted from blood, sampled in a trial of the OX40 agonist ivuxolimab. The chain carries TRBV27 and TRBJ1-1, with D unresolved. The origin of this receptor is an adult with an advanced solid tumor such as melanoma, head and neck, liver or kidney cancer. The CDR3, as DNA: TGTGCCAGCAGTTTTAAGTCACGGACTGAAGCTTTCTTT. Its protein is CASSFKSRTEAFF.